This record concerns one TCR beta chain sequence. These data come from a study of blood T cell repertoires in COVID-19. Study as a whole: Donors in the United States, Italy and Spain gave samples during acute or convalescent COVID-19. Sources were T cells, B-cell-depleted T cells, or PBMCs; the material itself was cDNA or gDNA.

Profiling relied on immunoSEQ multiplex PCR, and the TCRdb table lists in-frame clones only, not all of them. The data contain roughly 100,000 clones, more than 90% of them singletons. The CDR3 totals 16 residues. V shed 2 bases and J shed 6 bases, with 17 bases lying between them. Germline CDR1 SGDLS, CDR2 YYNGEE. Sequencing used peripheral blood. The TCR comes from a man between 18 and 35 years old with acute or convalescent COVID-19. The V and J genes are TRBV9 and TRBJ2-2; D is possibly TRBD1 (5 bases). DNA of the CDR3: TGTGCCAGCAGCGTCCACCCGACAGATTGGGCCGGGGAGCTGTTTTTT. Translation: CASSVHPTDWAGELFF.